A single sample is the source of the 19 T cell receptor beta chains below, sequenced in a study of T cells after yellow fever vaccination. TCRdb fed the 5' RACE reads into MiXCR, producing one record per CDR3 protein. The table lists 300,000 to 400,000 distinct CDR3 sequences, approximately 5.7% of them singletons. The source material was PBMCs, sampled 5 days after the yellow fever booster vaccination. Receptor source: a man aged 25-45 years who received the YFV17D yellow fever vaccine.

This clonotype was observed at least ten times. J is TRBJ2-5 and V is TRBV7-2, with a weak D call TRBD2 (5 bases). The V gene's germline CDR1 is SGHTA and CDR2 FQGNSA. V was pared by 6 bases and J by 4 bases, with 9 bases between. This CDR3 has 12 residues. The CDR3, as DNA: TGTGCCAGCAGGAAGGGAGTAGAGACCCAGTACTTC. Amino acid sequence: CASRKGVETQYF.

This clonotype turned up a few times. This rearrangement joins TRBV6-2 or TRBV6-3 to TRBJ2-2; 9 nucleotides match TRBD2. The CDR3 runs 17 residues. Unmatched junction bases numbered 14, after V lost 6 bases and J lost 6 bases. Germline loops: CDR1 MNHEY, CDR2 SVGEGT. The DNA for the CDR3 is TGTGCCAGCAGGATTCTGAGCGTTAGCGGGAGTTCCGGGGAGCTGTTTTTT. Its protein product is CASRILSVSGSSGELFF.

This clonotype was counted at least ten times. V usage is TRBV18 and J usage is TRBJ1-1; D is undetermined. The CDR3 has 15 amino acids. CDR1 is KGHSH, CDR2 LQKENI, per germline. Trimming stripped 6 bases from V and 2 bases from J, with 16 bases between. The CDR3 here is CASSTRGDRNTEAFF. The CDR3, as DNA: TGTGCCAGCTCCACCAGAGGAGACCGCAACACTGAAGCTTTCTTT. The full variable domain, rest sourced from reference TRBV18 and TRBJ1-1, is NAGVMQNPRHLVRRRGQEARLRCSPMKGHSHVYWYRQLPEEGLKFMVYLQKENIIDESGMPKERFSAEFPKEGPSILRIQQVVRGDSAAYFCASSTRGDRNTEAFFGQGTRLTVV.

This clonotype showed up many times. This chain connects TRBV27 to TRBJ2-7, with unresolved D. CDR3 length equals 13 residues. Germline V gives CDR1 MNHEY, CDR2 SMNVEV (reference sequence). The V end lost 3 bases, the J end lost 1 base, and 7 bases lay between the germline ends. The CDR3 protein is CASSFTRSYEQYF. Written as DNA, the CDR3 is TGTGCCAGCAGTTTCACTCGATCCTACGAGCAGTACTTC.

This clonotype was seen only a few times. This chain joins TRBV20-1 and TRBJ2-7, with a possible D match to TRBD1 (6 bases). CDR3 length: 12 residues. Trimming stripped 6 bases from V and 0 bases from J, with 9 bases between. The V gene's germline CDR1 is DFQATT and CDR2 SNEGSKA (reference sequence). CDR3: CSAPGASYEQYF. The CDR3 bases are TGCAGTGCCCCAGGGGCCTCCTACGAGCAGTACTTC.

This clonotype showed up just once. With a much larger clone just one base away, this may be a read error. This chain links TRBV5-1 with TRBJ2-2; 7 nucleotides align to TRBD1. Per germline, CDR1 SGHRS and CDR2 YFSETQ. The CDR3 is made up of 16 amino acids. J lost 0 bases, V lost 7 bases, and 9 bases had no gene match. The CDR3 DNA sequence: TGCGCCAGCTGCTCCTCCGGGACAGCGAACACCGGGGAGCTGTTTTTT. This translates into CASCSSGTANTGELFF.

The V gene is TRBV20-1, the J gene TRBJ2-1, with 8 bases aligning to TRBD2. Trimming cost V 6 bases and J 3 bases; bases outside gene matches: 4. The germline V gene encodes CDR1 DFQATT and CDR2 SNEGSKA (reference sequence). The CDR3 consists of 13 residues. The CDR3 sequence: CSATGTSYNEQFF. The CDR3 DNA sequence: TGCAGTGCCACCGGGACTAGCTACAATGAGCAGTTCTTC.

This clonotype was seen a few times. The CDR3 spells CSARSPTDTQYF. CDR3 coding DNA: TGCAGTGCTAGGTCGCCCACAGATACGCAGTATTTT. The V and J genes are TRBV20-1 and TRBJ2-3; D uncertain. V was trimmed by 3 bases and J by 2 bases, leaving 6 bases between them. This CDR3 has 12 amino acids. Germline V gene lookup returns CDR1 DFQATT and CDR2 SNEGSKA (reference sequence).

The rearrangement uses TRBV6-1 and TRBJ1-6; tentatively, D is TRBD1 (5 bases). V lost 5 bases and J 8 bases, leaving 10 bases between the germline ends. There are 13 residues in the CDR3. Germline loops: CDR1 MNHNS, CDR2 SASEGT. The CDR3 bases are TGTGCCAGCAGTATCCGGGACCATTCACCCCTCCACTTT. Amino acids: CASSIRDHSPLHF.

This clonotype occurred many times. The chain uses TRBV20-1 and TRBJ1-5; unclear D gene. Between the trimmed V and J ends, which lost 0 bases and 0 bases, there was a span of 18 bases. Germline CDR1 is DFQATT and CDR2 is SNEGSKA (reference sequence). The CDR3 consists of 18 residues. This chain's CDR3 is CSARDVRSSLGSNQPQHF. As DNA, the CDR3 is TGCAGTGCTAGAGACGTCCGTTCGTCTTTGGGTAGCAATCAGCCCCAGCATTTT.

This clonotype was picked up a small number of times. The V call is TRBV20-1, the J call TRBJ2-7; D gene ambiguous. CDR1 and CDR2 from the germline V gene are DFQATT and SNEGSKA (reference sequence). This CDR3 is built from 12 residues. Trimming cost V 1 base and J 5 bases, with 9 bases left between them. CDR3 in amino acids: CSARGGNDEQYF. Here the CDR3 DNA reads TGCAGTGCTAGAGGTGGGAATGACGAGCAGTACTTC.

At least ten counts were recorded for this clonotype. The CDR3 loop is CASRSLTGLNTGELFF. CDR3 DNA: TGCGCCAGCAGGTCTCTTACAGGGCTTAACACCGGGGAGCTGTTTTTT. The genes are TRBV5-1 and TRBJ2-2; the D gene is possibly TRBD1 (6 bases). Trimming left V 5 bases short and J 2 bases short, with 16 bases between. The CDR3 has 16 amino acids. Per germline, CDR1 SGHRS and CDR2 YFSETQ.

This chain links TRBV12-3 or TRBV12-4 with TRBJ1-5; TRBD1 might be the D (5 bases). V dropped 8 bases and J dropped 5 bases, with 16 bases sitting between them. The CDR3 loop spans 14 amino acids. This CDR3 is CASGRVRGDQPQHF. CDR3 DNA sequence: TGTGCCAGCGGCAGGGTTCGTGGGGATCAGCCCCAGCATTTT.

This clonotype has only a few counts. The chain combines TRBV9 with TRBJ2-1, with TRBD2 matching 9 bases. Germline V lookup: CDR1 SGDLS, CDR2 YYNGEE. The J segment lost 4 bases and the V segment lost 3 bases, leaving 8 bases of the junction unmatched. This CDR3 contains 16 residues. CDR3 amino acids: CASSASLAGSYNEQFF. CDR3 sequence (DNA): TGTGCCAGCAGCGCCAGTCTAGCGGGATCTTACAATGAGCAGTTCTTC.

This clonotype appeared many times. CDR3 coding DNA: TGTGCCAGCAGTGAAGTTCGGGGCCGGAATGAAAAACTGTTTTTT. Amino acid sequence: CASSEVRGRNEKLFF. The rearrangement uses TRBV6-1 and TRBJ1-4; the D gene is possibly TRBD1 (5 bases). Looked up from germline, CDR1 is MNHNS and CDR2 is SASEGT. Trimming pared 1 base from V and 5 bases from J, leaving 11 bases between. This CDR3 has 15 residues.

A word on this clonotype: A much larger clone lies a single base off, so this may be a read error. Here the CDR3 DNA reads TGCAGTGCTAGCCTAGCGGGGACGAGCTCCCACAATGAGCAGTTCTTC. Translating gives CSASLAGTSSHNEQFF. The rearrangement joins TRBV20-1 to TRBJ2-1; TRBD2 matches 9 bases. CDR1 is DFQATT and CDR2 is SNEGSKA in the germline V gene (reference sequence). This CDR3 is 16 amino acids long.

This clonotype was observed many times. The CDR3 coding sequence is TGTGCCATCAGACAAGACAGGGTCACTGAAGCTTTCTTT. This encodes CAIRQDRVTEAFF. The rearrangement links TRBV10-3 to TRBJ1-1, with TRBD1 matching over 7 bases. This CDR3 region has 13 residues. CDR1 and CDR2 (germline): ENHRY, SYGVKD. Trimming at V came to 6 bases and at J to 4 bases, leaving 5 bases not matched to a gene.

This clonotype was seen a few times. The chain joins TRBV4-3 to TRBJ2-1, with TRBD1 matching 9 bases. Germline V gives CDR1 LGHNA, CDR2 YSLEER. This CDR3 comprises 16 residues. V shed 0 bases, J shed 6 bases, and the junction held 6 bases outside the gene matches. CDR3 DNA: TGCGCCAGCAGCCAAGAATGGGACAGGGAGGTCAATGAGCAGTTCTTC. It translates to CASSQEWDREVNEQFF.

This clonotype was counted between two and nine times. The rearrangement joins TRBV4-3 to TRBJ1-1; D remains unclear. V was clipped by 0 bases and J by 4 bases, with 9 bases between them. Germline-derived CDR1 and CDR2 are LGHNA and YSLEER. This CDR3 is built from 14 residues. The CDR3 reads CASSQDAVGTEAFF. The CDR3, as DNA: TGCGCCAGCAGCCAAGACGCGGTGGGCACTGAAGCTTTCTTT.